Reported below is one TCR beta chain. These data originate in a study of cytomegalovirus exposure and HLA in healthy donors. The CDR3 is 14 residues long. Germline CDR1 and CDR2: SNHLY and FYNNEI. V lost 2 bases and J 3 bases, leaving 8 bases between the germline ends. The PCR contained 60 Vbeta and 13 Jbeta primers. TCRdb's copy holds only in-frame clones and misses some; the assay was immunoSEQ multiplex PCR. The sample contains about 67,000 clones, 80% to 90% of which appear only once. The chain combines TRBV2 with TRBJ2-1, with D possibly TRBD1 on 6 matching bases. The sample consisted of PBMCs. The clonotype comes from a woman aged 25-40 years in good health and CMV-seropositive. This CDR3 reads CASSEQGLYNEQFF. The CDR3 DNA sequence: TGTGCCAGCAGTGAACAGGGGCTCTACAATGAGCAGTTCTTC.